One and the same sample provided the 29 T cell receptor beta chains below, sequenced in a study of OX40 agonist ivuxolimab in advanced cancers. Only in-frame clones appear in the TCRdb table, and some are missing; sequencing was by immunoSEQ multiplex PCR. The table lists about 27,000 clones, 75% to 90% of them singletons, with 29% in the top ten. This specimen consisted of CD4+ or CD8+ T cells sorted from blood, obtained in a trial of the OX40 agonist ivuxolimab. Receptors originate from an adult with an advanced solid tumor such as melanoma, head and neck, liver or kidney cancer.

This sequence joins TRBV7-9 and TRBJ2-1, with 8 bases fitting TRBD1. This CDR3 is built from 15 residues. J gave up 4 bases and V 5 bases, and 7 bases lay outside the gene matches. The germline V gene has CDR1 SEHNR and CDR2 FQNEAQ (reference sequence). The CDR3 nucleotides are TGTGCCAGCAGCCCTGGGACAGGCTATTACAATGAGCAGTTCTTC. It translates to CASSPGTGYYNEQFF.

The rearrangement uses TRBV19 and TRBJ2-4; 9 positions match TRBD2. In germline, CDR1 is LNHDA, CDR2 SQIVND (reference sequence). This CDR3 contains 17 residues. After removal of 2 bases from V and 7 bases from J, the junction contained 12 bases not matched to a gene. CDR3 coding DNA: TGTGCCAGTAGTATAAGGTACTGGGGACTAGCAGAGAACATTCAGTACTTC. Amino acid sequence: CASSIRYWGLAENIQYF.

This clone showed up many times. J is TRBJ2-7 and V is TRBV6-5, with D perhaps matching TRBD1 (6 bases). CDR3 length: 14 residues. Trimming left V 7 bases short and J 3 bases short, with 16 bases between. From germline, CDR1 is MNHEY and CDR2 SVGAGI. CDR3 loop: CASTRSEQGYEQYF. The CDR3 DNA follows: TGTGCCAGCACCCGCTCGGAACAGGGCTACGAGCAGTACTTC.

The J gene is TRBJ2-1, the V gene TRBV7-8; 9 nucleotides match TRBD1. The V gene's germline CDR1 is SGHVS and CDR2 FQNEAQ. This CDR3 comprises 18 residues. With V trimmed by 1 base and J by 2 bases, 9 bases remained unmatched. This chain's CDR3 is CASSLGVGTGLTYNEQFF. Here the CDR3 DNA reads TGTGCCAGCAGCTTAGGGGTTGGGACAGGGCTTACCTACAATGAGCAGTTCTTC.

Note on this clone: The same CDR3 arises from other DNA sequences in this sample as well. The chain recombines TRBV5-1 with TRBJ2-7, with unresolved D. The CDR3 is 11 amino acids. Trimming took off 0 bases at V and 4 bases at J, with 2 bases between the two ends. From germline, CDR1 is SGHRS and CDR2 YFSETQ. In DNA form, the CDR3 reads TGCGCCAGCAGCTTGGGATACGAGCAGTACTTC. Translation gives CASSLGYEQYF.

This chain uses TRBV7-3 with TRBJ1-1, with no clear D. This CDR3 is built from 14 residues. Germline V lookup: CDR1 SGHTA, CDR2 FQGTGA. V lost 0 bases and J 0 bases, leaving 5 bases between the germline ends. CDR3 in DNA: TGTGCCAGCAGCTTAACAGGGATGAACACTGAAGCTTTCTTT. It codes for CASSLTGMNTEAFF.

V is TRBV30 and J is TRBJ1-3; D may be TRBD1 (6 bases). CDR3 length: 14 amino acids. Trimming removed 3 bases at V and 4 bases at J, with 13 bases between. Germline CDR1 reads GTSNPN; CDR2 reads SVGIG (reference sequence). DNA of the CDR3: TGTGCCTGGAGCACCCTCAGGGGAGGAAACACCATATATTTT. Translating it yields CAWSTLRGGNTIYF.

The chain links TRBV4-1 to TRBJ2-7, with D perhaps given as TRBD1 or TRBD2 (5 bases each). V lost 4 bases and J 3 bases, leaving 16 bases between the germline ends. This CDR3 is 15 amino acids long. Germline CDR1 and CDR2: MGHRA and YSYEKL. The CDR3 here is CASSPSAGTLYEQYF. The DNA of the CDR3 is TGCGCCAGCAGCCCGTCCGCTGGGACCCTCTACGAGCAGTACTTC.

This clone is a singleton in its sample. V gene TRBV9 combines with J gene TRBJ1-2, with a tentative D call TRBD1 (5 bases). The germline V and J ends were trimmed by 4 bases and 2 bases, with 12 bases remaining between them. The CDR3 runs 14 residues. CDR1 and CDR2 (germline): SGDLS, YYNGEE. For the CDR3, the DNA is TGTGCCAGCAGCCCCCAGACAGAAAACTATGGCTACACCTTC. This codes for CASSPQTENYGYTF.

This chain uses TRBV7-9 with TRBJ2-7; no clear D. Germline-derived CDR1 and CDR2 are SEHNR and FQNEAQ (reference sequence). V lost 6 bases and J 2 bases, leaving 14 bases between the germline ends. The CDR3 contains 14 residues. CDR3 DNA sequence: TGTGCCAGCAGGGGTATGGGATCGGCCTACGAGCAGTACTTC. This encodes CASRGMGSAYEQYF.

In this sample, this clone turned up a few times. The gene calls are TRBV7-3 and TRBJ2-7, with D uncertain. This CDR3 contains 13 residues. The V and J ends lost 5 bases and 3 bases respectively, with 11 bases between them. Germline lookup yields CDR1 SGHTA and CDR2 FQGTGA. DNA of the CDR3: TGTGCCAGCAGCCTGAACAGCTACTACGAGCAGTACTTC. Translation gives CASSLNSYYEQYF.

The CDR3 nucleotides read TGTGCCAGCAGCCGAGCGGGTCCCGGGGAGCTGTTTTTT. Its protein product is CASSRAGPGELFF. This sequence joins TRBV7-3 and TRBJ2-2, with a weak D call TRBD2 (6 bases). In germline, CDR1 is SGHTA, CDR2 FQGTGA. CDR3 length equals 13 residues. Trimming cost V 5 bases and J 6 bases, with 10 bases left between them. The full variable domain, with the rest looked up from reference TRBV7-3 and TRBJ2-2, is GAGVSQTPSNKVTEKGKYVELRCDPISGHTALYWYRQSLGQGPEFLIYFQGTGAADDSGLPNDRFFAVRPEGSVSTLKIQRTERGDSAVYLCASSRAGPGELFFGEGSRLTVL.

DNA of the CDR3: TGTGCCAGCAGCGCCGGACTAGCGGTGTTAACAGATACGCAGTATTTT. Amino acid sequence: CASSAGLAVLTDTQYF. The chain employs TRBV9 and TRBJ2-3; 10 bases are a match to TRBD2. This CDR3 contains 16 residues. V lost 3 bases, J lost 3 bases, and 7 bases stayed unmatched. Germline CDR1 and CDR2: SGDLS and YYNGEE.

This chain joins TRBV5-4 and TRBJ2-5; 12 bases line up with TRBD2. With 4 bases clipped from V and 4 bases from J, the junction kept 17 bases outside the gene matches. Per germline, CDR1 SGHNT and CDR2 YYREEE (reference sequence). The CDR3 contains 19 residues. Written as DNA, the CDR3 is TGTGCCAGCAGCCTCCTATGGACTAGCGGGAACCCCAGAGGAGAGACCCAGTACTTC. This gives the protein CASSLLWTSGNPRGETQYF.

The genes are TRBV27 and TRBJ1-2; D unresolved. Germline V gene lookup returns CDR1 MNHEY and CDR2 SMNVEV (reference sequence). The CDR3 has 14 residues. V lost 6 bases and J 4 bases, leaving 15 bases between the germline ends. The CDR3, as DNA: TGTGCCAGCAGGATCCGGGGTCTCGGCTATGGCTACACCTTC. Its protein is CASRIRGLGYGYTF.

This chain links TRBV4-2 with TRBJ1-2; 8 positions agree with TRBD1. After removal of 3 bases from V and 1 base from J, the junction contained 1 base not matched to a gene. The CDR3 totals 14 residues. Looked up from germline, CDR1 is LGHNA and CDR2 is YNFKEQ. This CDR3 reads CASSHGQGNYGYTF. In nucleotides, the CDR3 is TGTGCCAGCAGCCACGGACAGGGTAACTATGGCTACACCTTC.

The chain links TRBV7-8 to TRBJ2-2; TRBD1 is a possible D gene (6 bases). The CDR3 sequence is 15 residues long. Between the trimmed V and J ends, which lost 5 bases and 4 bases, there was a span of 14 bases. The V gene's germline CDR1 is SGHVS and CDR2 FQNEAQ. Here the CDR3 DNA reads TGTGCCAGCAGCACCCCAGACAGGCCCACCGGGGAGCTGTTTTTT. It encodes CASSTPDRPTGELFF.

This clone was observed a few times. The genes are TRBV6-4 and TRBJ2-3, with 7 bases fitting TRBD2. The trim removed 2 bases at V and 1 base at J, leaving 3 bases unmatched. The CDR3 length is 15 residues. In germline, CDR1 is MRHNA, CDR2 SNTAGT. Written as DNA, the CDR3 is TGTGCCAGCAGTGACAAGGCGGGGGGCACAGATACGCAGTATTTT. It specifies CASSDKAGGTDTQYF.

The chain recombines TRBV29-1 with TRBJ2-7, with 7 bases identical to TRBD1. The CDR3 sequence is 11 residues long. V trimming: 3 bases; J trimming: 4 bases; junction bases outside the gene matches: 0. The germline V gene has CDR1 SQVTM and CDR2 ANQGSEA. CDR3 sequence: CSVEGQYEQYF. The DNA of the CDR3 is TGCAGCGTTGAGGGACAGTACGAGCAGTACTTC.

This clone is labeled medium-sized. The rearrangement links TRBV5-6 to TRBJ2-7, with 7 bases lining up with TRBD2. The V gene end was trimmed by 0 bases and the J gene end by 4 bases; junction bases not matched to a gene: 4. Germline V CDR1 and CDR2: SGHDT, YYEEEE. The CDR3 consists of 14 residues. CDR3 nucleotide sequence: TGTGCCAGCAGCTTGGCCCTAGCGGATTACGAGCAGTACTTC. It translates to CASSLALADYEQYF.

The genes are TRBV28 and TRBJ1-5, with 7 bases identical to TRBD1. This CDR3 has 14 residues. The junction had 7 bases not matched to a gene; V was cut back by 5 bases and J by 6 bases. Germline assignment: CDR1 MDHEN and CDR2 SYDVKM. The CDR3 nucleotides read TGTGCCAGCAGTCTCGACAGGGCGGGTCAGCCCCAGCATTTT. Amino acids: CASSLDRAGQPQHF.

The chain couples TRBV6-5 to TRBJ1-4; TRBD1 matches 9 bases. Trimming cost V 4 bases and J 6 bases; bases outside gene matches: 9. From germline, CDR1 is MNHEY and CDR2 SVGAGI. The CDR3 sequence is 16 residues long. The DNA of the CDR3 is TGTGCCAGCAGTTCGTTCCGGGACAGGGTCGATGAAAAACTGTTTTTT. Amino acids: CASSSFRDRVDEKLFF.

V is TRBV15 and J is TRBJ1-2; D unclear. The V end was cut by 0 bases, the J end by 0 bases, with 8 bases between. This CDR3 has 15 amino acids. In germline, CDR1 is LNHNV, CDR2 YYDKDF (reference sequence). CDR3 in amino acids: CATSRESAPNYGYTF. The CDR3 nucleotides are TGTGCCACCAGCAGAGAGTCAGCTCCTAACTATGGCTACACCTTC.

Regarding this clone: The sample carries other DNA sequences with the same CDR3. The CDR3 loop is CASSLGGDYGYTF. The CDR3 nucleotides read TGTGCCAGCAGTTTAGGGGGGGACTATGGCTACACCTTC. The chain links TRBV28 to TRBJ1-2, with a tentative D call TRBD1 (5 bases). Germline V gene lookup returns CDR1 MDHEN and CDR2 SYDVKM. This CDR3 has 13 residues. Trimming cost V 2 bases and J 3 bases, with 7 bases left between them.

The chain employs TRBV11-3 and TRBJ1-1; perhaps TRBD1 as D (6 bases). This CDR3 region has 14 residues. Germline CDR1 reads SGHNT; CDR2 reads YENEEA. V was pared by 5 bases and J by 7 bases, with 17 bases between. The CDR3 reads CASSVRGALGEAFF. CDR3 in DNA: TGTGCCAGCAGCGTGAGGGGGGCGCTTGGTGAAGCTTTCTTT.

This chain joins TRBV29-1 and TRBJ2-7, with 8 positions matching TRBD1. The CDR3 consists of 13 residues. V shed 6 bases and J 2 bases; nucleotides not matched to a gene: 6. Germline CDR1 is SQVTM and CDR2 is ANQGSEA. Here the CDR3 reads CSVSPGQAYEQYF. In nucleotides, the CDR3 is TGCAGCGTGTCCCCGGGACAGGCCTACGAGCAGTACTTC.

The chain uses TRBV11-2 and TRBJ2-1; D is unresolved. Germline CDR1 and CDR2: SGHAT and FQNNGV. The CDR3 runs to 10 residues. The V end was cut by 10 bases, the J end by 9 bases, with 10 bases between. For the CDR3, the DNA is TGTGCCATCGGCTACGGTGAGCAGTTCTTC. This codes for CAIGYGEQFF. Together with reference TRBV11-2 and TRBJ2-1, the CDR3 gives the full variable domain: EAGVAQSPRYKIIEKRQSVAFWCNPISGHATLYWYQQILGQGPKLLIQFQNNGVVDDSQLPKDRFSAERLKGVDSTLKIQPAKLEDSAVYLCAIGYGEQFFGPGTRLTVL.

The chain employs TRBV11-2 and TRBJ1-5; D is uncertain. The length of the CDR3 is 15 residues. Germline CDR1 SGHAT, CDR2 FQNNGV. Trimming left V 1 base short and J 0 bases short, with 7 bases between. CDR3 nucleotides: TGTGCCAGCAGCTTAGCCGCCCTTAGCAATCAGCCCCAGCATTTT. This gives the protein CASSLAALSNQPQHF.

This chain joins TRBV13 and TRBJ2-3, with TRBD1 matching 8 bases. The CDR3 spans 15 residues. V lost 4 bases, J lost 0 bases, and 3 bases stayed unmatched. Germline-derived CDR1 and CDR2 are PRHDT and FYEKMQ (reference sequence). In DNA form, the CDR3 reads TGTGCCAGCAGCTATAACAGGGGGAGCACAGATACGCAGTATTTT. Translating gives CASSYNRGSTDTQYF.